This is a list of T cell receptor beta chains from one sample in a study of shared clonotypes between healthy human individuals. Data came from immunoSEQ multiplex PCR; TCRdb stores just in-frame clones and leaves some out. The table records 800,000 or so clones, about 97% of them present only once. Sequencing was carried out using naive CD8+ T cells sorted from blood. The receptors originated from a man aged 25-45 years in good health. Each CDR3 is given with its conserved first and last residue. Fields, in order: V gene, D gene, J gene, clone size, CDR3 DNA, CDR3 protein. A D gene is named only where the DNA matches it firmly. Only some rows state a clone size, as once, few, many or a class for expanded clones.

V: TRBV4-3
D: -
J: TRBJ1-1
size: -
DNA: TGCGCCAGCAGCCAAGTTCGGGAACCCACTCGTCAGGCTTTCTTT
CDR3: CASSQVREPTRQAFF

V: TRBV6-5
D: -
J: TRBJ1-5
size: -
DNA: TGTGCCAGCAGTTTAGCGGGGAATCCAAATCAGCCCCAGCATTTT
CDR3: CASSLAGNPNQPQHF

V: TRBV27
D: -
J: TRBJ2-7
size: -
DNA: TGTGCCAGCAGACCGGGACTCACTACCTACGAGCAGTACTTC
CDR3: CASRPGLTTYEQYF

V: TRBV10-3
D: -
J: TRBJ2-1
size: once
DNA: TGTGCCATCAGCGACCCACCAGGGGACTACAATGAGCAGTTCTTC
CDR3: CAISDPPGDYNEQFF

V: TRBV7-8
D: -
J: TRBJ2-5
size: -
DNA: TGTGCCAGCAGCTTAGTCGACTTTTTGGAGACCCAGTACTTC
CDR3: CASSLVDFLETQYF

V: TRBV28
D: -
J: TRBJ2-7
size: -
DNA: TGTGCCAGCAGTCCAGACCCCAGGGCGTGGGCGCTCACCGTTTCCTACGAGCAGTACTTC
CDR3: CASSPDPRAWALTVSYEQYF

V: TRBV30
D: -
J: TRBJ2-2
size: -
DNA: TGTGCCTGGAGTCCGAACACCGGGGAGCTGTTTTTT
CDR3: CAWSPNTGELFF

V: TRBV29-1
D: TRBD1
J: TRBJ2-5
size: -
DNA: TGCAGCGTAGGGACAGGACGGGGACAAGAGACCCAGTACTTC
CDR3: CSVGTGRGQETQYF

V: TRBV27
D: -
J: TRBJ2-7
size: few
DNA: TGTGCCAGCAGCGAGGGGGTGGCCTACGAGCAGTACTTC
CDR3: CASSEGVAYEQYF

V: TRBV7-9
D: TRBD2
J: TRBJ2-7
size: -
DNA: TGTGCCAGCAGCCCCTCAGGCTCTAGCGGTGACGAGCAGTACTTC
CDR3: CASSPSGSSGDEQYF

V: TRBV10-2
D: -
J: TRBJ2-2
size: -
DNA: TGCGCCAGCACCGACTTACCAAGAACCGGGGAGCTGTTTTTT
CDR3: CASTDLPRTGELFF

V: TRBV29-1
D: -
J: TRBJ1-1
size: -
DNA: TGCAGCGGTATTTGGAACACTGAAGCTTTCTTT
CDR3: CSGIWNTEAFF

V: TRBV7-8
D: TRBD2
J: TRBJ2-1
size: -
DNA: TGTGCAAGCGGGGCTTGGGGTGAGCAGTTCTTC
CDR3: CASGAWGEQFF

V: TRBV27
D: -
J: TRBJ1-5
size: once
DNA: TGTGCCACCGGGTGGTTGCGGCCCCAGCATTTT
CDR3: CATGWLRPQHF

V: TRBV6-5
D: -
J: TRBJ2-7
size: -
DNA: TGTGCCAGCAGTTACGGAGGGCCCTACGAGCAGTACTTC
CDR3: CASSYGGPYEQYF

V: TRBV27
D: TRBD2
J: TRBJ2-1
size: -
DNA: TGTGCCAGCCGGGAGGCGGGAAGCTACAATGAGCAGTTCTTC
CDR3: CASREAGSYNEQFF

V: TRBV4-1
D: -
J: TRBJ2-7
size: once
DNA: TGCGCCAGCAGCCAAGATCCGCCGGGACATCTAACCTACGAGCAGTACTTC
CDR3: CASSQDPPGHLTYEQYF

V: TRBV10-3
D: TRBD2
J: TRBJ2-7
size: -
DNA: TGTGCCATCAGTGATGCCAGCGGGAGGGTCTACGAGCAGTACTTC
CDR3: CAISDASGRVYEQYF

V: TRBV19
D: TRBD2
J: TRBJ2-1
size: -
DNA: TGTGCCAGTTGCGGGACTAGCATTTGCAATGAGCAGTTCTTC
CDR3: CASCGTSICNEQFF

V: TRBV18
D: -
J: TRBJ1-5
size: -
DNA: TGTGCCAGCTCACCAAGGGGGGGCAATCAGCCCCAGCATTTT
CDR3: CASSPRGGNQPQHF

V: TRBV29-1
D: -
J: TRBJ2-3
size: -
DNA: TGCAGCGTTGTTTCTGGGGGGGCAATCACAGATACGCAGTATTTT
CDR3: CSVVSGGAITDTQYF

V: TRBV7-9
D: -
J: TRBJ2-7
size: few
DNA: TGTGCCAGCGCGGAAGCCTACGAGCAGTACTTC
CDR3: CASAEAYEQYF

V: TRBV6-1
D: -
J: TRBJ1-5
size: -
DNA: TGTGCCAGCAGTGACCGAAATCAGCCCCAGCATTTT
CDR3: CASSDRNQPQHF

V: TRBV21-1
D: -
J: TRBJ1-2
size: once
DNA: TGTGCCAGACGGATCTATGGCTACACCTTC
CDR3: CARRIYGYTF

V: TRBV6-5
D: -
J: TRBJ2-7
size: -
DNA: TGTGCCAGCAGTACAGGGTCTCACGAGCAGTACTTC
CDR3: CASSTGSHEQYF

V: TRBV9
D: -
J: TRBJ2-3
size: -
DNA: TGTGCCAGCAGCTCTCAGGGGGAGCGGGCAGATACGCAGTATTTT
CDR3: CASSSQGERADTQYF

V: TRBV5-1
D: -
J: TRBJ2-3
size: -
DNA: TGCGCCAGCAGGATAGATCGGGACACGCGCACAGATACGCAGTATTTT
CDR3: CASRIDRDTRTDTQYF

V: TRBV11-3
D: TRBD2
J: TRBJ2-1
size: -
DNA: TGTGCCAGCAGCTTAACTAGCGGCAATGAGCAGTTCTTC
CDR3: CASSLTSGNEQFF

V: TRBV7-8
D: TRBD2
J: TRBJ2-1
size: -
DNA: TGTGCCAGCAGCTTAGGGGCTAGCGGGAGTTATGAGCAGTTCTTC
CDR3: CASSLGASGSYEQFF